This record looks at one TCR beta chain sequence and its context. It has no known antigen specificity. No quality values exist for individual bases; no much larger clone is one base distant. To sequence the TCRbeta CDR3 region, genomic DNA was isolated from the sorted cells. TCRbeta CDR3 regions were sequenced using the immunoSEQ Assay. TCRdb mirrors the immuneACCESS table, restricted to in-frame sequences. Some clones are absent from its copies; in checked studies, under half trace to an unresolved V gene, and the reason for the others is unknown. The sample table holds about 70,000 clones, of which approximately 90% were seen once. The ten largest clones represent about 0.95% of the sample. From the germline V gene, CDR1 is LGHNA and CDR2 is YNFKEQ. The CDR3 contains 15 residues, cysteine and phenylalanine counted. Here the CDR3 DNA is all that survives: 45 bases in frame from base 1. V sheds 4 bases and J sheds 0 bases, leaving 9 bases between their ends.

The data belong to a study of OX40 agonist ivuxolimab in advanced cancers. About the full investigation: The costimulatory receptor OX40 (CD134) was targeted by ivuxolimab, a fully human IgG2 agonistic monoclonal antibody. Intravenous ivuxolimab was administered to patients every 2 weeks at six dose levels: 0.01, 0.1, 0.3, 1.5, 3 and 10 mg/kg. Of the approximately 50 dose-escalation patients, hepatocellular carcinoma was present in around 19, melanoma in about 15, renal cell carcinoma in 9 and head and neck cancer in 9. The dose-escalation cohort was 80% to 90% male with a mean age of approximately 59 years, ranging from roughly 20 to 80. Prior anti-PD-1, anti-PD-L1 or anti-CTLA-4 therapy was permitted, and checkpoint inhibitors had been received by roughly two fifths of dose-escalation patients. Partial responses occurred in three dose-escalation patients, of whom one had hepatocellular carcinoma and two had cutaneous melanoma. Peripheral TCRbeta sequencing was intended to test whether TCR sequence diversity was altered and clonal T-cell expansion was caused by ivuxolimab. The paper reports the monotherapy dose-escalation portion (N ≈ 50 patients) of the phase I ivuxolimab trial. General study outcomes and caveats: After ivuxolimab, more expanded clones were found on average in CD8+ T cells than in CD4+ T cells. Partial responders in the 0.1-3.0 mg/kg groups had among the lowest normalized peripheral clonal expansion, especially among CD8+ T cells. Antigen specificity was not determined for the clonally expanded peripheral T cells. Low levels of normalized T-cell clonal expansion were also seen in some patients who did not respond. At doses of 0.1 to 3.0 mg/kg, clonal expansion of both CD4+ and CD8+ T cells in blood was seen between baseline and week 6.

Patients with a history of autoimmune disease or receiving systemic immunosuppression were excluded from the trial. Peripheral blood for TCR sequencing was collected from all dose cohorts at baseline, on cycle 4 day 1, and on cycle 7 day 1. Samples were obtained from an open-label, multicenter, first-in-human phase I dose-escalation trial of ivuxolimab. Adults with locally advanced or metastatic head and neck squamous cell, hepatocellular, melanoma or renal cell carcinoma were enrolled in the trial. Before TCR sequencing, CD4+ and CD8+ T cells were separately sorted from peripheral blood. This TCR was recovered from an adult with an advanced solid tumor such as melanoma, head and neck, liver or kidney cancer. This sequence uses TRBV4-2 and TRBJ1-4; there is no confident call for the D gene. The sequences come from CD4+ or CD8+ T cells sorted from blood, collected in a trial of the OX40 agonist ivuxolimab. The DNA sequence follows: TGTGCCAGCAGCCCCCAGAGTGCAACTAATGAAAAACTGTTTTTT. Protein translation: CASSPQSATNEKLFF.